This T cell receptor (beta chain) came from a study of neoadjuvant anti-PD-1 for oral cavity cancer (dated by TCRdb to the early 2020s). Describing the broader study: Three to four biweekly doses of nivolumab at 3 mg/kg were mostly administered to patients before curative-intent surgical resection. There were 12 patients in the parent correlative cohort, and the response rate was roughly 33%. Under RECIST 1.1, patients with complete response, partial response or stable disease were classed as responders, and patients with progression were classed as non-responders. Patients without progression received a fourth nivolumab dose around day 43 and underwent definitive surgical resection on days 50-56. The full study reports these points: After neoadjuvant nivolumab, significantly higher T cell clonality (Gini index) was found within PBMCs in non-responders than in responders. The TCR analyses had only a few patients in each response group, and the authors called for validation in larger cohorts. Higher pretreatment blood Treg/Th17 ratios correlated with both higher pretreatment blood TCRbeta clonality and lower post-treatment tumor TCRbeta clonality.

PBMC libraries used mostly roughly 500 ng of input genomic DNA for deep sequencing, with six replicates per sample. The immunoSEQ hsTCRbeta kit was used to prepare TCRbeta libraries according to the manufacturer's instructions. The completed libraries were mixed into a single pool at 3 nM, then sequenced with an Illumina NovaSeq 6000 S4 flow cell. As for the authors' bioinformatics: The immunoSEQ Analyzer was used for raw data preprocessing and quality control. The analysis was limited to productive rearrangements, and each clonotype was defined by a unique CDR3 amino acid sequence. Repertoire clonality was estimated as the Gini-Simpson index, computed with the R package tcR. Student's t test was used to compare Gini indices, while Pearson correlation assessed associations with tumor size change. Sourced from immuneACCESS, this table was stored by TCRdb with only in-frame sequences that have V and J called. A share of the clones is absent; for the studies checked, an unresolved V gene accounts for under half, and the remainder has no known explanation. D and trimming come from the DNA, and the V and J calls and clone size come from that table. The sample table records 30,000 to 35,000 clones; about 83% of these occur just once. Roughly 3.6% of the sample goes to the ten largest clones.

CDR1 and CDR2, per the germline V gene (reference sequence), are LNHDA and SQIVND. From V the trimming removes 3 bases and from J it removes 9 bases, while the gene matches leave 14 bases of the junction unaccounted for. The CDR3, from cysteine to phenylalanine, totals 17 residues. The DNA shown is the 51-base CDR3, in frame from base 1. This specimen's time point label, interpreted: before neoadjuvant nivolumab. The patients had newly diagnosed stage II-IVA oral cavity squamous cell carcinoma and had not received any prior systemic or radiation treatment. The cohort was made up of patients with locally advanced, HPV-negative oral cavity squamous cell carcinoma. Peripheral blood mononuclear cells were analyzed directly and were not maintained or expanded in culture. The samples were obtained from a longitudinal correlative study of a single-arm phase II trial testing neoadjuvant nivolumab in oral cavity squamous cell carcinoma. Subject-matched pre- and post-treatment PBMCs and tumors from three responders and three non-responders underwent genomic DNA-based TCRbeta sequencing. Peripheral blood mononuclear cells were drawn once before nivolumab treatment and a second time after treatment, when surgery took place. The Maxwell RSC DNA from Cells kit was used to extract genomic DNA from PBMCs.

In the case of this clone: The antigen it binds to is not known. Base qualities are not at hand, and no much larger clone is one base apart.

The receptor's source is a person aged 35 to 85 with oral cavity squamous cell carcinoma. The material was PBMCs, obtained before nivolumab (anti-PD-1) treatment. Rearrangement joined TRBV19 to TRBJ1-6, and 7 bases in between align with TRBD1. The DNA sequence is TGTGCCAGTAGTATCCCGGCCACGACAGGGTTGGGTTCACCCCTCCACTTT. This is translated as CASSIPATTGLGSPLHF.